Following are 18 T cell receptor beta chains from one sample sequenced in a study of beta chain features in type 1 diabetes. Notes on the study in general: Shorter TCRB CDR3s, moderately but significantly so, marked every one of the four CD4+ subsets in Type 1 diabetes patients.

Expressed TCRB transcripts were sequenced, since all the RNA that had been isolated was reverse transcribed. This table comes from immunoSEQ multiplex PCR, and its TCRdb copy is limited to in-frame clones, with some not included. The sample has a few hundred thousand clones, roughly a quarter seen once; the top ten hold more than 0.009%. No antigen has been assigned to these receptors. Sample: naive CD4+ T cells from blood. Every receptor here comes from a woman aged 25 to 45 with type 1 diabetes.

The genes are TRBV11-2 and TRBJ2-7; 10 nucleotides align to TRBD2. The CDR3 has 15 residues. V lost 1 base to trimming and J lost 6 bases; unmatched junction nucleotides: 6. Germline CDR1 SGHAT, CDR2 FQNNGV. The DNA for the CDR3 is TGTGCCAGCAGCTTAGTCGGTCTAGCGGGAGTCGAGCAGTACTTC. Its translation: CASSLVGLAGVEQYF.

This clone was observed a few times. The chain uses TRBV28 and TRBJ2-3; 13 positions match TRBD2. Unmatched junction bases numbered 1, after V lost 5 bases and J lost 2 bases. The CDR3 is 15 residues long. The germline V gene has CDR1 MDHEN and CDR2 SYDVKM. Here the CDR3 DNA reads TGTGCCAGCAGTACTAGCGGGAGGGCCACAGATACGCAGTATTTT. Translating gives CASSTSGRATDTQYF.

The chain is built from TRBV6-5 and TRBJ2-2, with D maybe TRBD1 (6 bases). Germline V CDR1 and CDR2: MNHEY, SVGAGI. The CDR3 consists of 14 residues. The germline V and J ends were trimmed by 6 bases and 5 bases, with 13 bases remaining between them. DNA of the CDR3: TGTGCCAGCAGACGCGGACAGCCGACCGGGGAGCTGTTTTTT. Amino acids: CASRRGQPTGELFF.

The J gene is TRBJ2-3, the V gene TRBV5-4; perhaps TRBD1 as D (6 bases). V shed 2 bases and J shed 2 bases, with 15 bases lying between them. Germline V CDR1 and CDR2: SGHNT, YYREEE (reference sequence). The CDR3 is made up of 16 amino acids. The chain's CDR3 is CASSFPGALNTDTQYF. CDR3 bases: TGTGCCAGCAGCTTTCCAGGGGCACTTAACACAGATACGCAGTATTTT. The full variable domain, its missing parts supplied by reference TRBV5-4 and TRBJ2-3, is ETGVTQSPTHLIKTRGQQVTLRCSSQSGHNTVSWYQQALGQGPQFIFQYYREEENGRGNFPPRFSGLQFPNYSSELNVNALELDDSALYLCASSFPGALNTDTQYFGPGTRLTVL.

This chain uses TRBV15 with TRBJ2-7, with 9 positions matching TRBD1. CDR1 and CDR2 from the germline V gene are LNHNV and YYDKDF (reference sequence). Trimming removed 0 bases from V and 2 bases from J; junction bases left unmatched: 11. The CDR3 contains 18 residues. The DNA for the CDR3 is TGTGCCACCAGCAGAGACAAGCCTTCCGGGACAGGGACCTACGAGCAGTACTTC. It codes for CATSRDKPSGTGTYEQYF.

This clone was counted only a few times. The chain employs TRBV9 and TRBJ2-2; tentative D call: TRBD2 (6 bases). Germline-derived CDR1 and CDR2 are SGDLS and YYNGEE. The CDR3 extends over 15 amino acids. Trimming removed 0 bases at V and 0 bases at J, with 6 bases between. In DNA, the CDR3 is TGTGCCAGCAGCGTAGCGGGGGCGAACACCGGGGAGCTGTTTTTT. It specifies CASSVAGANTGELFF.

This clone was recorded a few times. V and J are TRBV30 and TRBJ1-5; a possible D gene is TRBD1 (5 bases). Germline V gene lookup returns CDR1 GTSNPN and CDR2 SVGIG (reference sequence). Trimming removed 3 bases from V and 7 bases from J, with 13 bases in between. The CDR3 covers 13 residues. Written as DNA, the CDR3 is TGTGCCTGGAGCCGGGACTGGAAACAGCCCCAGCATTTT. Its translation is CAWSRDWKQPQHF. The variable domain in full, with the rest retrieved from reference TRBV30 and TRBJ1-5, is SQTIHQWPATLVQPVGSPLSLECTVEGTSNPNLYWYRQAAGRGLQLLFYSVGIGQISSEVPQNLSASRPQDRQFILSSKKLLLSDSGFYLCAWSRDWKQPQHFGDGTRLSIL.

The chain uses TRBV11-3 and TRBJ2-1, with TRBD2 matching 11 bases. CDR3 length equals 16 residues. The J segment lost 6 bases and the V segment lost 0 bases, leaving 4 bases of the junction unmatched. The V gene's germline CDR1 is SGHNT and CDR2 YENEEA. For the CDR3, the DNA is TGTGCCAGCAGCTTAGATAGCGGGAGGGGTGGCAATGAGCAGTTCTTC. Its protein is CASSLDSGRGGNEQFF.

This clone was observed a few times. The chain uses TRBV7-9 and TRBJ2-3; the match to TRBD1 covers 7 bases. The length of the CDR3 is 16 residues. J was trimmed by 2 bases and V by 3 bases; bases with no gene match: 8. Germline CDR1 is SEHNR and CDR2 is FQNEAQ (reference sequence). Here the CDR3 reads CASSFGTASSTDTQYF. Written as DNA, the CDR3 is TGTGCCAGCAGCTTCGGGACAGCCTCCTCCACAGATACGCAGTATTTT.

The chain employs TRBV11-2 and TRBJ2-1; the match to TRBD2 covers 11 bases. The V gene end was trimmed by 3 bases and the J gene end by 6 bases; junction bases not matched to a gene: 10. Germline CDR1 is SGHAT and CDR2 is FQNNGV. The CDR3 has 17 amino acids. CDR3 region: CASSFIWGTSGGNEQFF. CDR3 nucleotide sequence: TGTGCCAGCAGCTTCATCTGGGGGACTAGCGGCGGCAATGAGCAGTTCTTC.

The chain is built from TRBV15 and TRBJ2-2, with a tentative D call TRBD1 (5 bases). CDR3 length: 15 amino acids. V was clipped by 1 base and J by 0 bases, with 6 bases between them. Germline CDR1 LNHNV, CDR2 YYDKDF (reference sequence). Here the CDR3 reads CATSRVRANTGELFF. Here the CDR3 DNA reads TGTGCCACCAGCAGAGTCAGGGCGAACACCGGGGAGCTGTTTTTT.

This clone was found a few times. V is TRBV6-1 and J is TRBJ1-4, with D unresolved. CDR3 length equals 16 residues. Per the germline V gene, CDR1 is MNHNS and CDR2 is SASEGT. V was cut by 0 bases and J by 8 bases, with 16 bases left in between. CDR3 DNA sequence: TGTGCCAGCAGTGAAGCGCTGTGGGCTGGAGGGGAAAAACTGTTTTTT. Residues: CASSEALWAGGEKLFF.

This chain joins TRBV6-1 and TRBJ2-3; D might be TRBD1 (7 bases). Trimming removed 4 bases at V and 5 bases at J, with 19 bases between. Germline CDR1 is MNHNS and CDR2 is SASEGT. This CDR3 has 16 amino acids. CDR3 loop: CASSGAGGSRGDTQYF. The CDR3, as DNA: TGTGCCAGCAGTGGTGCAGGGGGGAGCCGCGGAGATACGCAGTATTTT.

This clone was picked up a small number of times. The chain recombines TRBV29-1 with TRBJ1-2, with unresolved D. The length of the CDR3 is 12 residues. CDR1 is SQVTM and CDR2 is ANQGSEA in the germline V gene. With 5 bases removed from V and 5 bases from J, the gap between germline ends came to 12 bases. CDR3 sequence reads: CSVKSYWYGYTF. Here the CDR3 DNA reads TGCAGCGTTAAGAGTTATTGGTATGGCTACACCTTC.

The chain joins TRBV18 to TRBJ2-6; TRBD1 agrees at 9 bases. Losses at the gene ends were 6 bases for V and 1 base for J; bases not matched to a gene: 7. The CDR3 contains 17 residues. Germline V gene lookup returns CDR1 KGHSH and CDR2 LQKENI. Here the CDR3 reads CASSYGQGRSGANVLTF. CDR3 nucleotides: TGTGCCAGCTCGTACGGACAGGGGAGGTCTGGGGCCAACGTCCTGACTTTC. The whole variable domain, remainder taken from reference TRBV18 and TRBJ2-6, is NAGVMQNPRHLVRRRGQEARLRCSPMKGHSHVYWYRQLPEEGLKFMVYLQKENIIDESGMPKERFSAEFPKEGPSILRIQQVVRGDSAAYFCASSYGQGRSGANVLTFGAGSRLTVL.

This clone came up a few times. This rearrangement joins TRBV5-1 to TRBJ2-1; 9 bases line up with TRBD1. Germline V gene lookup returns CDR1 SGHRS and CDR2 YFSETQ. The CDR3 sequence is 16 residues long. After removal of 3 bases from V and 7 bases from J, the junction contained 11 bases not matched to a gene. The CDR3, as DNA: TGCGCCAGCAGCTCTCGTCCGGGACAGGGTTCTAATGAGCAGTTCTTC. Translating gives CASSSRPGQGSNEQFF.

This sequence joins TRBV18 and TRBJ2-3; 8 positions match TRBD1. The CDR3 is made up of 14 amino acids. V was clipped by 2 bases and J by 6 bases; unmatched bases: 4. Germline assignment: CDR1 KGHSH and CDR2 LQKENI. The CDR3 sequence is CASSPSTGVDTQYF. The CDR3 DNA is TGTGCCAGCTCACCATCGACAGGGGTCGATACGCAGTATTTT.

The chain couples TRBV30 to TRBJ1-2, with D possibly TRBD1 on 6 matching bases. From germline, CDR1 is GTSNPN and CDR2 SVGIG (reference sequence). V lost 3 bases and J 4 bases, leaving 15 bases between the germline ends. The CDR3 has 14 amino acids. The CDR3, as DNA: TGTGCCTGGAGAGAGGGAGGGGGTAGCTATGGCTACACCTTC. Translated, it gives CAWREGGGSYGYTF.